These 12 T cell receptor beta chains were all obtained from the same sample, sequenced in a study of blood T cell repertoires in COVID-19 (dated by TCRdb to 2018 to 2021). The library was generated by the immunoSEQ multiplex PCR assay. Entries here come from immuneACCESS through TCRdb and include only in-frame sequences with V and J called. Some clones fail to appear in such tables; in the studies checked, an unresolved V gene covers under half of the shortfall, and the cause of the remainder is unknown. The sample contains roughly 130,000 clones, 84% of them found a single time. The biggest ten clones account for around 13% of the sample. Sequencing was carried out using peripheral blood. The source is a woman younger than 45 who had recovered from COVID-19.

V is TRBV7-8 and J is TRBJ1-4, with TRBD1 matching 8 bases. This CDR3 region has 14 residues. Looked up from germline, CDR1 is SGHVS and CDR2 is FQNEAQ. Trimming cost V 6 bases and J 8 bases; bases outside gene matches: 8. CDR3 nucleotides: TGTGCCAGCAGTGGACAGGGTCGAGGGGAAAAACTGTTTTTT. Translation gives CASSGQGRGEKLFF.

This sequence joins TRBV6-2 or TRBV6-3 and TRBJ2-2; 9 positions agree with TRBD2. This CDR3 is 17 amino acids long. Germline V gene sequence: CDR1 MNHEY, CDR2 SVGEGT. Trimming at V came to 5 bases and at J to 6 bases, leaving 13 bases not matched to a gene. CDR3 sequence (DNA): TGTGCCAGCAGTAGGGAGTACGCTAGCGGGGTCGCCGGGGAGCTGTTTTTT. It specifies CASSREYASGVAGELFF.

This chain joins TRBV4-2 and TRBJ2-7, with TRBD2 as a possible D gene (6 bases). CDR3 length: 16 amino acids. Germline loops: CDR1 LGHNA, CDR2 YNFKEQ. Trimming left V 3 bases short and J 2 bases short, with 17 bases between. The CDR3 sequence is CASSQPGVQGAYEQYF. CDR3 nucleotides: TGTGCCAGCAGCCAGCCGGGAGTCCAAGGGGCCTACGAGCAGTACTTC.

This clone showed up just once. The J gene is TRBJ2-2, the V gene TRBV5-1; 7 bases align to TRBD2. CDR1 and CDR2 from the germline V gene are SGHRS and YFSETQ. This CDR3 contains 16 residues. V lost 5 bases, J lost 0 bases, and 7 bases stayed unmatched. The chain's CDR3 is CASSISGPSNTGELFF. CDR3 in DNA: TGCGCCAGCAGTATTAGCGGGCCATCGAACACCGGGGAGCTGTTTTTT.

The CDR3 reads CASSQDSSYEQYF. CDR3 in DNA: TGTGCCAGCAGCCAGGACTCCTCCTACGAGCAGTACTTC. The rearrangement joins TRBV14 to TRBJ2-7; D may be TRBD2 (5 bases). V lost 3 bases and J lost 0, with 6 bases in between. CDR3 length: 13 amino acids. CDR1 is SGHDN and CDR2 is FVKESK in the germline V gene.

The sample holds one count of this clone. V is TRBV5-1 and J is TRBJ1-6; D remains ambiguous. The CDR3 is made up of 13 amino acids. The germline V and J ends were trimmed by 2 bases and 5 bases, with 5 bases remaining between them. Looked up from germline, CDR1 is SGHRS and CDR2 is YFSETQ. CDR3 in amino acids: CASSFADNSPLHF. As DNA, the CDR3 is TGCGCCAGCAGCTTTGCGGATAATTCACCCCTCCACTTT.

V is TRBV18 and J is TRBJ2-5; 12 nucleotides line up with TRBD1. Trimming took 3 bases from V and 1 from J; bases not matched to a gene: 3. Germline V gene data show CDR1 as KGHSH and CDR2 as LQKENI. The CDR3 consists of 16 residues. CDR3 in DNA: TGTGCCAGCTCACCGGGACAGGGGGCTCTCCAAGAGACCCAGTACTTC. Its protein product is CASSPGQGALQETQYF.

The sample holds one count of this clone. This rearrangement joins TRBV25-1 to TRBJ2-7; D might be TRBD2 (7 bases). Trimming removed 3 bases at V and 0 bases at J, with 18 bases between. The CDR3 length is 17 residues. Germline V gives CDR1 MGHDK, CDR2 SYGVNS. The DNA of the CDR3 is TGTGCCAGCAGTGATGTTTTGGGGGGGCGCAGCTCCTACGAGCAGTACTTC. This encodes CASSDVLGGRSSYEQYF.

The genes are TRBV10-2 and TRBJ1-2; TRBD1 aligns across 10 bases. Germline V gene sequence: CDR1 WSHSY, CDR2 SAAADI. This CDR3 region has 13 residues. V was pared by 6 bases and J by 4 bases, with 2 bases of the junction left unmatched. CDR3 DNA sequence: TGCGCCAGCAGGGGACAGGGGCTCTATGGCTACACCTTC. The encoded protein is CASRGQGLYGYTF.

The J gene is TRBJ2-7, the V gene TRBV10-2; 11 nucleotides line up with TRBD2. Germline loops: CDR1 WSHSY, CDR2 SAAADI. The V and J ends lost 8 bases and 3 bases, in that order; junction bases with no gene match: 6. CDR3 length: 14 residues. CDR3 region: CASRGGTSGYEQYF. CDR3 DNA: TGCGCCAGCCGGGGGGGGACTAGCGGCTACGAGCAGTACTTC.

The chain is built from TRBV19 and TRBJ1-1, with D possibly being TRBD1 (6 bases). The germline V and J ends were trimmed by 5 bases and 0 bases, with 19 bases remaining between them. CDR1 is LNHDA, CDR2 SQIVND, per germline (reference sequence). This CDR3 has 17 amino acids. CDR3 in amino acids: CASSSGVRGIMNTEAFF. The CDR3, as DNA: TGTGCCAGTAGTTCCGGGGTCAGGGGCATTATGAACACTGAAGCTTTCTTT.

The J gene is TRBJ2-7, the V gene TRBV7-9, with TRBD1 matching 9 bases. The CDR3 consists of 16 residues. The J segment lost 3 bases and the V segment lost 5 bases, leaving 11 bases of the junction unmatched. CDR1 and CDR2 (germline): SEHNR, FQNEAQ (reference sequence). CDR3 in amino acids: CASSRQRTGENYEQYF. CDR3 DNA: TGTGCCAGCAGCCGCCAACGGACAGGGGAAAACTACGAGCAGTACTTC.